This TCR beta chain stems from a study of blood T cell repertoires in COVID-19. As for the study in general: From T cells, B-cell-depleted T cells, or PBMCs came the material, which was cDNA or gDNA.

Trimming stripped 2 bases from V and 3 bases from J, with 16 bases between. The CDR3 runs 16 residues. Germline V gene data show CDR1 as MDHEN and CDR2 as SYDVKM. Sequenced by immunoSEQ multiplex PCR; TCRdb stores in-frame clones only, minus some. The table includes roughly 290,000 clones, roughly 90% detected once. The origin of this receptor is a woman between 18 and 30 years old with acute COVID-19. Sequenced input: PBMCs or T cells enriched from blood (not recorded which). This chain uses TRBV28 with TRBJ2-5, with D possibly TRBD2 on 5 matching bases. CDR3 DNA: TGTGCCAGCAGTTTAATCCCCCTAGCCGGTGAAGAGACCCAGTACTTC. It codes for CASSLIPLAGEETQYF.